This entry lists 4 T cell receptor beta chains sequenced from one sample in a study of TIL therapy for anti-PD-1-resistant metastatic lung cancer (dated by TCRdb to the early 2020s). In the paper's terms, the time point label means: pre-treatment sample, taken before nivolumab and TIL therapy. TCR beta CDR3 regions were amplified from genomic DNA by bias-controlled multiplex PCR with the immunoSEQ v3 hsTCRB kit. What TCRdb holds here is the immuneACCESS table cut down to in-frame rearrangements. Part of the clones is not present; checked against another copy, under half of the missing clones reflect an unresolved V gene, and the others are unexplained. This sample has some 60,000 clones in its table, and 69% of those were observed once. Over 6.5% of the sample goes to the ten largest clones. The sample was blood, taken at baseline. The receptors stem from a person aged 25 to 80 with non-small cell lung cancer.

This rearrangement joins TRBV5-1 to TRBJ2-7; possible D gene TRBD2, 6 bases. Trimming shortened V by 3 bases and J by 4 bases, and 11 bases separated the two germline ends. This CDR3 has 13 amino acids. Germline-derived CDR1 and CDR2 are SGHRS and YFSETQ. CDR3 loop: CASSSVSGYEQYF. The CDR3 nucleotides read TGCGCCAGCAGCTCGGTTAGCGGATACGAGCAGTACTTC.

The chain carries TRBV9 and TRBJ2-3; D remains ambiguous. Per germline, CDR1 SGDLS and CDR2 YYNGEE. Between the trimmed V and J ends, which lost 0 bases and 2 bases, there was a span of 7 bases. This CDR3 contains 14 residues. The CDR3 region is CASSVARATDTQYF. DNA for the CDR3: TGTGCCAGCAGCGTAGCCAGAGCCACAGATACGCAGTATTTT.

This clone was found a few times. The J gene is TRBJ1-4, the V gene TRBV18, with 7 bases matching TRBD1. Germline V gene data show CDR1 as KGHSH and CDR2 as LQKENI. Trimming took 6 bases from V and 7 from J; bases not matched to a gene: 11. The CDR3 has 15 residues. The CDR3 loop reads CASSLRTGGSEKLFF. DNA of the CDR3: TGTGCCAGCTCCCTCAGGACAGGTGGGAGTGAAAAACTGTTTTTT.

The V gene is TRBV4-1, the J gene TRBJ1-2; 7 bases match TRBD1. CDR1 and CDR2 (germline): MGHRA, YSYEKL. The CDR3 covers 20 residues. V was clipped by 1 base and J by 5 bases; unmatched bases: 22. As DNA, the CDR3 is TGCGCCAGCAGCCAAGGCCCCAGGACAGGCCATCCGCGATCATGGTATGGCTACACCTTC. Translating it yields CASSQGPRTGHPRSWYGYTF.